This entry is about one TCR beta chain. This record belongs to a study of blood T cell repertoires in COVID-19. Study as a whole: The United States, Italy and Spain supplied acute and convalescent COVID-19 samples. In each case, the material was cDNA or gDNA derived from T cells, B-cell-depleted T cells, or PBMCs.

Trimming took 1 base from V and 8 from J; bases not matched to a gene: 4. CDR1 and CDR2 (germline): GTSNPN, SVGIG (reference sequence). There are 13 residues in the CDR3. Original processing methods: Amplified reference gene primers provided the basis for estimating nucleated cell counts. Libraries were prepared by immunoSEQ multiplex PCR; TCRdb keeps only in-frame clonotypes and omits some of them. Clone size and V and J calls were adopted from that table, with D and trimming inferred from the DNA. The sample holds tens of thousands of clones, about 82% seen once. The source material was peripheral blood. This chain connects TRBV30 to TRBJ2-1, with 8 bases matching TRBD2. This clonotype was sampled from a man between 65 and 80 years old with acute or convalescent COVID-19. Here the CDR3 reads CAWSAGTSDEQFF. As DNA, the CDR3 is TGTGCCTGGAGTGCCGGGACTAGTGATGAGCAGTTCTTC. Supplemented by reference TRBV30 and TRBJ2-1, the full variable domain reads SQTIHQWPATLVQPVGSPLSLECTVEGTSNPNLYWYRQAAGRGLQLLFYSVGIGQISSEVPQNLSASRPQDRQFILSSKKLLLSDSGFYLCAWSAGTSDEQFFGPGTRLTVL.